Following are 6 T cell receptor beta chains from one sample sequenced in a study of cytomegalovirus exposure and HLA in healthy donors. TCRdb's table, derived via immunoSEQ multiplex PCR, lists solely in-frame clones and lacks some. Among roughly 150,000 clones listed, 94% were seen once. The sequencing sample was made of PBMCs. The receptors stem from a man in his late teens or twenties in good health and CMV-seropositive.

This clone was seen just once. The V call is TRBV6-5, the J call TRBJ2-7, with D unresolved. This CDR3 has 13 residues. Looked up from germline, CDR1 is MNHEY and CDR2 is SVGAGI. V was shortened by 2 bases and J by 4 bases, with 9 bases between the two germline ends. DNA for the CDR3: TGTGCCAGCAGTTACGCGCCACCATACGAGCAGTACTTC. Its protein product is CASSYAPPYEQYF.

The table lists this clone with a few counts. This CDR3 reads CASGREGYTDTQYF. Here the CDR3 DNA reads TGCGCCAGCGGCCGGGAGGGTTACACAGATACGCAGTATTTT. The genes are TRBV5-1 and TRBJ2-3; TRBD2 matches 8 bases. V was clipped by 7 bases and J by 2 bases; unmatched bases: 6. Germline CDR1 is SGHRS and CDR2 is YFSETQ. There are 14 residues in the CDR3.

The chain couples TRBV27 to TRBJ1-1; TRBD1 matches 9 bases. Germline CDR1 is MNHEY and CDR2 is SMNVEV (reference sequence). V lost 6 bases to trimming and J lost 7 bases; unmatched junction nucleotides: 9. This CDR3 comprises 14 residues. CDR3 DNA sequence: TGTGCCAGCAGGATGGACAGGGGATATGGTGAAGCTTTCTTT. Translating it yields CASRMDRGYGEAFF.

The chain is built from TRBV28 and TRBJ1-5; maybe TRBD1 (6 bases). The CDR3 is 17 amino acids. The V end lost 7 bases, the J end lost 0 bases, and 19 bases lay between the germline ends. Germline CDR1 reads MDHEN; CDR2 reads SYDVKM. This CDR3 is CASIPWRGGNSNQPQHF. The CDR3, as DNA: TGTGCCAGCATCCCTTGGCGAGGGGGAAATAGCAATCAGCCCCAGCATTTT. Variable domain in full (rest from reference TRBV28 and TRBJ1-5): DVKVTQSSRYLVKRTGEKVFLECVQDMDHENMFWYRQDPGLGLRLIYFSYDVKMKEKGDIPEGYSVSREKKERFSLILESASTNQTSMYLCASIPWRGGNSNQPQHFGDGTRLSIL.

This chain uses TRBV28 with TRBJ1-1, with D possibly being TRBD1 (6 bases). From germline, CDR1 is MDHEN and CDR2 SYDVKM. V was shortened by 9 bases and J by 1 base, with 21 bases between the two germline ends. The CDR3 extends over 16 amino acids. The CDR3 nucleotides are TGTGCCAGTATGAGGTCGTTCCGGACAGCGAACACTGAAGCTTTCTTT. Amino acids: CASMRSFRTANTEAFF.

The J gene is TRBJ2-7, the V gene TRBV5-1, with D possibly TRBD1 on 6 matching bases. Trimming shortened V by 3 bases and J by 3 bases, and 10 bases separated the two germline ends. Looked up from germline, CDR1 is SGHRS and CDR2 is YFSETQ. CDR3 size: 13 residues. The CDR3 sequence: CASSYGGYYEQYF. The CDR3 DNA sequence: TGCGCCAGCAGCTATGGGGGCTACTACGAGCAGTACTTC.